This T cell receptor (beta chain) was obtained from a study of CD8 T cells in ankylosing spondylitis. CDR3 size: 16 residues. From germline, CDR1 is PRHDT and CDR2 FYEKMQ (reference sequence). Trimming cost V 3 bases and J 0 bases; bases outside gene matches: 5. TCRdb recomputed calls from the 5' RACE reads with MiXCR, one row per CDR3 protein. Of about 220,000 distinct CDR3 sequences in the sample, around 19% were seen once. Notes on this clonotype: Its antigen is as yet unknown.

General study points: Relatively scarce in peripheral blood, disease-linked clones were CD8+. A TCR beta motif made of under 10 highly homologous variants seemed typical of ankylosing spondylitis blood.

Sample: blood, either unsorted or a sorted T cell fraction (not recorded which). The chain employs TRBV13 and TRBJ2-3; TRBD1 matches at 8 bases. The sequence derives from a male donor with ankylosing spondylitis. In DNA form, the CDR3 reads TGTGCCAGCAGCTTTACTGGACAGGGTAGCACAGATACGCAGTATTTT. Translated: CASSFTGQGSTDTQYF.